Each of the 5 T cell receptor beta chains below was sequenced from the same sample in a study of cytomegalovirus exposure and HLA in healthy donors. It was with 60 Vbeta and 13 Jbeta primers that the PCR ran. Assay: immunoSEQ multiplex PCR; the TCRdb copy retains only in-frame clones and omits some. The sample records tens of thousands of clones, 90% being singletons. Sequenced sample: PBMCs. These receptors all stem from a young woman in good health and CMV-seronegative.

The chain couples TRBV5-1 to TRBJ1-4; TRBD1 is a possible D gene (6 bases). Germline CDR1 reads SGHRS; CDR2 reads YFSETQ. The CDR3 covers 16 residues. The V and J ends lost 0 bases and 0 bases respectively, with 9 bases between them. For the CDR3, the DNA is TGCGCCAGCAGCTTGGGGACAGTTGCAACTAATGAAAAACTGTTTTTT. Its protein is CASSLGTVATNEKLFF.

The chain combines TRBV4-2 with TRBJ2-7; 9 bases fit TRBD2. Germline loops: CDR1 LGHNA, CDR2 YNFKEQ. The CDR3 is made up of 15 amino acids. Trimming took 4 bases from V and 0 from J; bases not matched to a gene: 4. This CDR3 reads CASSLRLAASYEQYF. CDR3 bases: TGTGCCAGCAGCCTAAGACTAGCGGCCTCCTACGAGCAGTACTTC.

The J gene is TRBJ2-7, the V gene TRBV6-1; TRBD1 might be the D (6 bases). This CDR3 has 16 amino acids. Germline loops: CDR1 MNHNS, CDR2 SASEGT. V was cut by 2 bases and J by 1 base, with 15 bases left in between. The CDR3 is CASSELQGRKSYEQYF. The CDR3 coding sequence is TGTGCCAGCAGTGAACTACAGGGCCGGAAGTCCTACGAGCAGTACTTC.

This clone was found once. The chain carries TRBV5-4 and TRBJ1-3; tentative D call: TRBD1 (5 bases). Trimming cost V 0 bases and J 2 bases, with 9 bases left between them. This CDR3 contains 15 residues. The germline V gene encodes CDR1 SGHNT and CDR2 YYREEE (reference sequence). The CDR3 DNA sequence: TGTGCCAGCAGCTTGGACCAAGGGGCTGGAAACACCATATATTTT. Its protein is CASSLDQGAGNTIYF.

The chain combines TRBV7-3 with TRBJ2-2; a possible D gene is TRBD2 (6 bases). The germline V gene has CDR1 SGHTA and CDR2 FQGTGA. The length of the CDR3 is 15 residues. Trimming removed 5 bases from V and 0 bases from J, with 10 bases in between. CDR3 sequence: CASSPRLANTGELFF. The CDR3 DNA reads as TGTGCCAGCAGCCCCCGACTAGCGAACACCGGGGAGCTGTTTTTT.